Below are 2 T cell receptor beta chains sequenced from a single sample in a study of blood T cell repertoires in COVID-19. This table comes from immunoSEQ multiplex PCR, and its TCRdb copy is limited to in-frame clones, with some not included. The table records fewer than 200,000 clones, 60% to 80% of them present only once. Specimen: peripheral blood. The source is a man between 70 and 80 years old with acute or convalescent COVID-19.

This clone has just a few counts. The chain joins TRBV5-4 to TRBJ1-1; D unclear. The germline V and J ends were trimmed by 2 bases and 1 base, with 12 bases remaining between them. The CDR3 consists of 15 residues. CDR1 is SGHNT and CDR2 is YYREEE in the germline V gene (reference sequence). The CDR3 loop reads CASSLDKGENTEAFF. CDR3 nucleotide sequence: TGTGCCAGCAGCTTAGACAAGGGAGAGAACACTGAAGCTTTCTTT.

The chain links TRBV6-5 to TRBJ1-2; TRBD1 is a possible D gene (6 bases). The CDR3 totals 14 residues. The germline V gene has CDR1 MNHEY and CDR2 SVGAGI. The V and J ends lost 2 bases and 10 bases respectively, with 17 bases between them. The DNA for the CDR3 is TGTGCCAGCAGTTACACGCAGGCTTCGGGACACTACACCTTC. The encoded protein is CASSYTQASGHYTF.